The next 24 T cell receptor beta chains were all read from a single sample in a study of shared clonotypes between healthy human individuals. The protocol was immunoSEQ multiplex PCR, while the TCRdb copy is restricted to in-frame clones and leaves out a portion. The repertoire holds about 99,000 clones, with about half as singletons. The sequencing sample was made of PBMCs. The receptor set was obtained from a woman between 40 and 55 years old in good health. Some clones in this sample may be carry-over from other donors' samples.

This clone was recorded at least ten times. The chain has TRBV29-1 and TRBJ2-1, with 11 bases aligning to TRBD2. Germline CDR1 is SQVTM and CDR2 is ANQGSEA. There are 15 residues in the CDR3. Trimming at V came to 6 bases and at J to 4 bases, leaving 8 bases not matched to a gene. The CDR3 DNA follows: TGCAGCGTCCCCCTACGGACTAGCGGGTACAATGAGCAGTTCTTC. Translated, it gives CSVPLRTSGYNEQFF.

This sequence joins TRBV6-6 and TRBJ1-2; possibly TRBD1 for D (5 bases). Deletions cut 2 bases from V and 8 bases from J, with 12 bases between. The CDR3 runs to 13 residues. Per the germline V gene, CDR1 is MNHNY and CDR2 is SVGAGI (reference sequence). CDR3 protein: CASSYQGEGGYTF. CDR3 bases: TGTGCCAGCAGTTACCAGGGTGAAGGCGGCTACACCTTC.

This clone was counted at least ten times. The chain is built from TRBV5-1 and TRBJ2-1; D unresolved. The germline gives CDR1 SGHRS, CDR2 YFSETQ. Trimming removed 0 bases at V and 8 bases at J, with 12 bases between. This CDR3 contains 14 residues. The CDR3 nucleotides read TGCGCCAGCAGCTTGGAAGCGCCAGCCTATGAGCAGTTCTTC. This encodes CASSLEAPAYEQFF.

This clone was observed once. This likely traces to a read error, being one base from a far larger clone. Within the sample, other DNA sequences also encode this same CDR3. The chain couples TRBV30 to TRBJ1-5, with a tentative D call TRBD1 (6 bases). The V gene's germline CDR1 is GTSNPN and CDR2 SVGIG (reference sequence). This CDR3 region has 15 residues. CDR3 sequence: CAWNEGHPSNQPQHF. The CDR3 coding sequence is TGTGCCTGGAACGAGGGACACCCTAGCAATCAGCCCCAGCACTTT.

This clone occurred a few times. V and J are TRBV13 and TRBJ2-7; 7 bases match TRBD1. The germline gives CDR1 PRHDT, CDR2 FYEKMQ (reference sequence). The CDR3 is made up of 14 amino acids. V lost 4 bases to trimming and J lost 5 bases; unmatched junction nucleotides: 8. CDR3 in amino acids: CASSYNRGRHEQYF. CDR3 coding DNA: TGTGCCAGCAGCTATAACAGGGGACGCCACGAGCAGTACTTC.

The genes are TRBV7-3 and TRBJ2-7; 10 nucleotides line up with TRBD2. CDR3 length: 16 amino acids. CDR1 and CDR2 from the germline V gene are SGHTA and FQGTGA. The V gene end was trimmed by 5 bases and the J gene end by 1 base; junction bases not matched to a gene: 8. DNA of the CDR3: TGTGCCAGCAGCCGTACCGGGACTAGCGCATCCTACGAGCAGTACTTC. Translated: CASSRTGTSASYEQYF.

The chain combines TRBV7-2 with TRBJ2-2; 9 bases line up with TRBD2. The CDR3 has 15 amino acids. Germline lookup yields CDR1 SGHTA and CDR2 FQGNSA. With 4 bases clipped from V and 5 bases from J, the junction kept 5 bases outside the gene matches. For the CDR3, the DNA is TGTGCCAGCAGCTCACGGACTAGCGAGACCGGGGAGCTGTTTTTT. Translation: CASSSRTSETGELFF.

Only a few counts were recorded for this clone. V is TRBV5-1 and J is TRBJ2-7; either TRBD1 or TRBD2 may supply D (5 bases each). There are 13 residues in the CDR3. CDR1 SGHRS and CDR2 YFSETQ come from the germline V gene. With 4 bases removed from V and 1 base from J, the gap between germline ends came to 9 bases. For the CDR3, the DNA is TGCGCCAGCAGCGTGAGGGGTTCCTACGAGCAGTACTTC. It encodes CASSVRGSYEQYF. The complete variable domain, with remaining parts taken from reference TRBV5-1 and TRBJ2-7, reads KAGVTQTPRYLIKTRGQQVTLSCSPISGHRSVSWYQQTPGQGLQFLFEYFSETQRNKGNFPGRFSGRQFSNSRSEMNVSTLELGDSALYLCASSVRGSYEQYFGPGTRLTVT.

This clone was found many times. The chain employs TRBV29-1 and TRBJ1-1; D possibly corresponds to TRBD1 (5 bases). Trimming left V 6 bases short and J 5 bases short, with 16 bases between. Germline-derived CDR1 and CDR2 are SQVTM and ANQGSEA. This CDR3 is 13 amino acids long. CDR3 coding DNA: TGCAGCGTCAACCGGGACTCAGGGACTGAAGCTTTCTTT. Its translation is CSVNRDSGTEAFF.

CDR3 protein: CASSQATYYGYTF. Here the CDR3 DNA reads TGTGCCAGCAGCCAAGCCACTTACTATGGCTACACCTTC. This chain connects TRBV14 to TRBJ1-2, with unresolved D. Germline lookup yields CDR1 SGHDN and CDR2 FVKESK. The CDR3 is 13 residues long. Trimming removed 1 base from V and 3 bases from J, with 6 bases in between.

Only one count was recorded for this clone. The CDR3 sequence: CAISEFSGKVEQFF. CDR3 coding DNA: TGTGCCATCAGTGAGTTTAGCGGGAAGGTTGAGCAGTTCTTC. This chain uses TRBV10-3 with TRBJ2-1, with 8 nucleotides matching TRBD2. This CDR3 is 14 amino acids long. Germline CDR1 reads ENHRY; CDR2 reads SYGVKD. After removal of 1 base from V and 9 bases from J, the junction contained 5 bases not matched to a gene.

This clone was counted a few times. The chain couples TRBV25-1 to TRBJ1-1; D is perhaps TRBD1 (6 bases). Trimming removed 2 bases from V and 4 bases from J, with 11 bases in between. Germline values: CDR1 MGHDK, CDR2 SYGVNS. The CDR3 totals 14 residues. The DNA of the CDR3 is TGTGCCAGCAGTGAAAGGGGGTGGGGCACTGAAGCTTTCTTT. It encodes CASSERGWGTEAFF.

The sample holds many counts of this clone. The chain uses TRBV28 and TRBJ2-6; no clear D gene. The CDR3 is made up of 14 amino acids. Germline-derived CDR1 and CDR2 are MDHEN and SYDVKM. The ends were cut back, 1 base at V and 0 bases at J, with 1 base in the middle. DNA of the CDR3: TGTGCCAGCAGTTTATACTCTGGGGCCAACGTCCTGACTTTC. Translated: CASSLYSGANVLTF.

At least ten counts were recorded for this clone. This chain uses TRBV30 with TRBJ2-1, with 11 bases matching TRBD2. This CDR3 has 14 residues. Germline-derived CDR1 and CDR2 are GTSNPN and SVGIG (reference sequence). With 1 base clipped from V and 10 bases from J, the junction kept 6 bases outside the gene matches. This CDR3 reads CAWSGASGRREQFF. DNA for the CDR3: TGTGCCTGGAGTGGGGCTAGCGGGAGGCGGGAGCAGTTCTTC. Complete variable domain (other parts from reference TRBV30 and TRBJ2-1): SQTIHQWPATLVQPVGSPLSLECTVEGTSNPNLYWYRQAAGRGLQLLFYSVGIGQISSEVPQNLSASRPQDRQFILSSKKLLLSDSGFYLCAWSGASGRREQFFGPGTRLTVL.

The genes are TRBV27 and TRBJ2-5; tentatively, D is TRBD1 (7 bases). The DNA end favors TRBJ2-7, so the J call may be wrong. The CDR3 covers 16 residues. The V gene's germline CDR1 is MNHEY and CDR2 SMNVEV (reference sequence). The CDR3 sequence is CASSPTPGGSSYEQYF. The CDR3 DNA is TGTGCCAGCAGCCCCACGCCAGGGGGGAGCTCCTACGAGCAGTACTTC.

Turning to this clone: Just one base apart from a much larger clone, this may be a read error. Different DNA sequences within this sample yield the same CDR3. This chain joins TRBV5-1 and TRBJ2-5; D is unresolved. Matching the DNA end better, TRBJ2-7 makes the J call doubtful. From germline, CDR1 is SGHRS and CDR2 YFSETQ. This CDR3 is 11 amino acids long. The chain's CDR3 is CASSLGYEQYF. The CDR3, as DNA: TGCGCCAGCAGCTTGGGTTACGAGCAGTACTTC.

The chain joins TRBV11-2 to TRBJ2-7; D possibly uses TRBD1 or TRBD2 (6 bases each). The V gene lost 1 base and the J gene lost 9 bases, with 22 bases spanning the gap. CDR3 length equals 16 residues. Germline V gene sequence: CDR1 SGHAT, CDR2 FQNNGV. CDR3 in DNA: TGTGCCAGCAGCTTAGCTCACCCCTCGATGGGGGGCAGGCAGTACTTC. Translated: CASSLAHPSMGGRQYF.

The V gene is TRBV28, the J gene TRBJ2-7; D call uncertain. This CDR3 has 15 amino acids. Germline V gene lookup returns CDR1 MDHEN and CDR2 SYDVKM. V was clipped by 6 bases and J by 6 bases, with 21 bases between them. The DNA for the CDR3 is TGTGCCAGCAGCCCTCCCCGGGCCGGTCCGGCCGAGCAGTACTTC. Protein sequence: CASSPPRAGPAEQYF.

This sequence joins TRBV2 and TRBJ2-5, with 7 bases lining up with TRBD1. The tail of the sequence fits TRBJ2-7 better, so the J call may be wrong. The CDR3 extends over 14 amino acids. Germline CDR1 reads SNHLY; CDR2 reads FYNNEI. The CDR3 reads CASALYRGQYEQYF. The CDR3 nucleotides are TGTGCCAGCGCCCTCTACAGGGGCCAATACGAGCAGTACTTC.

Remarks on this clone: Within the sample, other DNA sequences also encode this same CDR3. V gene TRBV5-1 combines with J gene TRBJ1-2; D is unresolved. The CDR3 totals 15 residues. CDR1 is SGHRS and CDR2 is YFSETQ in the germline V gene. Trimming took off 0 bases at V and 4 bases at J, with 13 bases between the two ends. The CDR3 DNA follows: TGCGCCAGCAGCTTGGAGGGTTGGGGAAGCTATGGCTACACCTTC. Translation gives CASSLEGWGSYGYTF.

This clone has more than one count but fewer than ten. This sequence joins TRBV5-1 and TRBJ2-2, with unresolved D. The CDR3 has 14 residues. Germline values: CDR1 SGHRS, CDR2 YFSETQ. V was cut by 5 bases and J by 2 bases, with 10 bases left in between. The CDR3 region is CASSRLENTGELFF. In nucleotides, the CDR3 is TGCGCCAGCAGTCGACTTGAAAACACCGGGGAGCTGTTTTTT.

The chain has TRBV7-4 and TRBJ2-1; the match to TRBD2 covers 9 bases. This CDR3 contains 16 residues. The ends lost 3 bases at V and 8 bases at J; junction bases unmatched: 11. Germline V CDR1 and CDR2: SGHVT, SQSDAQ. DNA of the CDR3: TGTGCCAGCAGCTTCGAGGTAGCGGGAGTTCTGGATGAGCAGTTCTTC. This gives the protein CASSFEVAGVLDEQFF.

This sequence joins TRBV6-4 and TRBJ2-2; D remains unclear. V was clipped by 3 bases and J by 3 bases, with 5 bases between them. The germline gives CDR1 MRHNA, CDR2 SNTAGT. The CDR3 spans 13 residues. The CDR3 loop is CASSEGDTGELFF. The DNA of the CDR3 is TGTGCCAGCAGTGAAGGTGACACCGGGGAGCTGTTTTTT.

The sample holds a few counts of this clone. The chain's CDR3 is CAWGPNTGELFF. The CDR3 region has the DNA TGTGCCTGGGGACCGAACACCGGGGAGCTGTTTTTT. The J gene is TRBJ2-2, the V gene TRBV30; D gene ambiguous. Trimming took off 5 bases at V and 0 bases at J, with 4 bases between the two ends. The germline V gene encodes CDR1 GTSNPN and CDR2 SVGIG (reference sequence). The CDR3 runs to 12 residues.